This T cell receptor beta chain was sequenced for a study of OX40 agonist ivuxolimab in advanced cancers. Some clones are missing from TCRdb's copy, which holds only in-frame ones; the method was immunoSEQ multiplex PCR. The sample carries around 65,000 clones, over 75% recorded once. Germline CDR1 is SGHVS and CDR2 is FQNEAQ. V was clipped by 1 base and J by 0 bases, with 4 bases between them. The CDR3 contains 14 residues. The rearrangement joins TRBV7-8 to TRBJ1-5; no reliable D call. The source of this sequence is an adult with an advanced solid tumor such as melanoma, head and neck, liver or kidney cancer. The sequencing used CD4+ or CD8+ T cells sorted from blood, collected in a trial of the OX40 agonist ivuxolimab. As DNA, the CDR3 is TGTGCCAGCAGCTTAGATTCTAGCAATCAGCCCCAGCATTTT. Amino acids: CASSLDSSNQPQHF.